This TCR beta chain was sequenced for a study of human T cells and chemical hapten exposure. Turning to the study itself: Sensitization involved placing 2% DPC onto a roughly 2 cm by roughly 2 cm region of upper inner arm skin. Patch tests put 0.01% DPC on the upper back, read at 6 days.

V shed 2 bases and J shed 4 bases, with 9 bases lying between them. CDR3 length: 13 amino acids. CDR1 and CDR2 from the germline V gene are DFQATT and SNEGSKA (reference sequence). Indicated time point: patch test 2, 6 weeks after DPC sensitization. Treatment in this sample: therapeutic diphenylcyclopropenone sensitization with weekly scalp DPC. People who gave samples had alopecia, were 18 to 70 years old, and were suitable for DPC. Per the original methods: Samples contained a median of about 96,000 TCRs, with a range of about 20,000 to 750,000. From the RACE reads, TCRdb called clonotypes with MiXCR, one entry per CDR3 protein. V and J calls and clone size were set by TCRdb, not the authors. The sample has about 94,000 distinct CDR3 sequences; about 9.3% are singletons. This clonotype was counted many times.

V is TRBV20-1 and J is TRBJ1-5, with D perhaps TRBD1 (5 bases). The sequences come from whole blood, collected in connection with sensitization to the hapten diphenylcyclopropenone (DPC). This TCR was sampled from a middle-aged woman with alopecia areata. Some clones in this sample may be carry-over from other donors' samples. CDR3 loop: CSARRDRNQPQHF. The DNA for the CDR3 is TGCAGTGCTAGAAGAGACAGAAATCAGCCCCAGCATTTT.